This TCR beta chain came from a study of technical replicates of blood from several donors. Germline lookup yields CDR1 MDHEN and CDR2 SYDVKM. Germline trimming cut 6 bases from V and 3 bases from J; bases unmatched to any gene: 19. The CDR3 contains 19 residues. The repertoire was sequenced with immunoSEQ multiplex PCR; TCRdb's copy has only in-frame clones and lacks some. The repertoire has approximately 70,000 clones, roughly 90% of them found once; the top ten carry about 0.39%. The clonotype originates from a human donor in good health. The genes are TRBV28 and TRBJ2-7; 11 bases are shared with TRBD2. Sequencing was performed on T cells isolated from PBMCs. CDR3 coding DNA: TGTGCCAGCAGGGGGGGCTTAGCTAGCGGGAGGAAACCCCACTACGAGCAGTACTTC. Protein product: CASRGGLASGRKPHYEQYF.